This passage covers 8 T cell receptor beta chains from one sample sequenced in a study of T cells in Graves' hyperthyroidism and ophthalmopathy. Amplified TCR beta CDR3 regions derived from RNA transcripts. Carried out on the TCR CDR3, a first-round RT-PCR used the HTBI primer set. TCRdb passed the multiplex PCR reads through MiXCR, listing each CDR3 protein once. The sample has hundreds of thousands of distinct CDR3 sequences, about 24% seen once. Sequencing was done on a sample of blood. The receptors stem from a woman aged 30 to 39 with Graves' ophthalmopathy.

This clonotype has ten or more counts. The chain carries TRBV11-2 and TRBJ1-1; D is unresolved. Germline CDR1 reads SGHAT; CDR2 reads FQNNGV. The CDR3 length is 13 residues. V shed 5 bases and J shed 5 bases, with 12 bases lying between them. CDR3 loop: CASSPAPRTEAFF. CDR3 bases: TGTGCCAGCAGCCCCGCCCCGAGAACTGAAGCTTTCTTT.

This clonotype was seen many times. The chain is built from TRBV10-3 and TRBJ2-7; D remains ambiguous. V lost 2 bases, J lost 1 base, and 6 bases lay in between. CDR3 length: 13 amino acids. Germline assignment: CDR1 ENHRY and CDR2 SYGVKD. This CDR3 reads CAISEDESYEQYF. The CDR3 coding sequence is TGTGCCATCAGTGAGGACGAGTCCTACGAGCAGTACTTC.

Details on this clonotype: This may stem from a read error, because a much larger clone lies one nucleotide away. CDR3 sequence reads: CASCLQVGRDGGYTF. The CDR3 DNA reads as TGTGCCAGCTGCTTACAAGTGGGCAGGGACGGGGGCTACACCTTC. J is TRBJ1-2 and V is TRBV7-9; D may be TRBD1 (5 bases). CDR1 is SEHNR and CDR2 is FQNEAQ in the germline V gene (reference sequence). The CDR3 consists of 15 residues.

The genes are TRBV24-1 and TRBJ2-5; D is unresolved. The CDR3 totals 14 residues. CDR1 is KGHDR, CDR2 SFDVKD, per germline. V dropped 3 bases and J dropped 2 bases, with 9 bases sitting between them. As DNA, the CDR3 is TGTGCCACCAGTGATCCACAAGAACAAGAGACCCAGTACTTC. It codes for CATSDPQEQETQYF.

The table lists this clonotype with many counts. V is TRBV28 and J is TRBJ1-2; 9 bases match TRBD1. After removal of 7 bases from V and 2 bases from J, the junction contained 5 bases not matched to a gene. The CDR3 is 14 residues long. CDR1 and CDR2 (germline): MDHEN, SYDVKM. The CDR3 DNA is TGTGCCAGCAATGAACAGGGGGCAAACTATGGCTACACCTTC. This codes for CASNEQGANYGYTF.

This rearrangement joins TRBV11-2 to TRBJ1-1, with TRBD1 matching over 8 bases. V dropped 2 bases and J dropped 0; count of bases not matched to a gene: 8. The CDR3 length is 17 residues. CDR1 is SGHAT and CDR2 is FQNNGV in the germline V gene. The CDR3 here is CASSLHGTGPMNTEAFF. The CDR3, as DNA: TGTGCCAGCAGCTTACACGGGACAGGACCCATGAACACTGAAGCTTTCTTT.

This clonotype was recorded at least ten times. DNA for the CDR3: TGTGCCAGCAGCCCGGGACACCTGATATACGAGCAGTACTTC. Amino acids: CASSPGHLIYEQYF. J is TRBJ2-7 and V is TRBV7-2; D might be TRBD1 (6 bases). CDR1 SGHTA and CDR2 FQGNSA come from the germline V gene. V lost 5 bases and J 4 bases, leaving 15 bases between the germline ends. There are 14 residues in the CDR3.

This clonotype was recorded at least ten times. The CDR3 protein is CASSLARTGGTGELFF. DNA of the CDR3: TGTGCCAGCAGTTTAGCTCGGACAGGTGGGACCGGGGAGCTGTTTTTT. This sequence joins TRBV12-3 or TRBV12-4 and TRBJ2-2, with 7 bases that match TRBD1. V trimming: 0 bases; J trimming: 5 bases; junction bases outside the gene matches: 6. The CDR3 loop spans 16 amino acids.